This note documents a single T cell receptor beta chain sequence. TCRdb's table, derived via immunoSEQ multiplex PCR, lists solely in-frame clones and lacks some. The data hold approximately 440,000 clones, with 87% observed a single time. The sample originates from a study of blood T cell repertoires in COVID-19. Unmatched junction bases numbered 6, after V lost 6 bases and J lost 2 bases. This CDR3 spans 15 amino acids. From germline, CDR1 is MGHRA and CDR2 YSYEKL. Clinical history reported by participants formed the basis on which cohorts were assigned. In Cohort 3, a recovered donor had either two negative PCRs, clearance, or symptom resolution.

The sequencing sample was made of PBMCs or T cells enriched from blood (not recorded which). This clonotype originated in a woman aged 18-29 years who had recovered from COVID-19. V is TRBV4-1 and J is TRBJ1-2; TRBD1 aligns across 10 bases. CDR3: CASRGQGLGNYGYTF. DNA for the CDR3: TGCGCCAGCAGGGGACAGGGGTTGGGCAACTATGGCTACACCTTC.